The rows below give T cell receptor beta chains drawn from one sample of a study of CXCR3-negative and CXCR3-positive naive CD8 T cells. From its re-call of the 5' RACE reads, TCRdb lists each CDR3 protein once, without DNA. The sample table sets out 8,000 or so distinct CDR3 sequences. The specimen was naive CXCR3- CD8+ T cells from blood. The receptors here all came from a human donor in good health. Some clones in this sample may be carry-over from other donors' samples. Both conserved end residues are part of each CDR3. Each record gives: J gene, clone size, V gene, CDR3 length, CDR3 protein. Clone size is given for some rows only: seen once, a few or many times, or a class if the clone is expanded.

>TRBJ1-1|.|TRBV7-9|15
CASSLVVTLNTEAFF
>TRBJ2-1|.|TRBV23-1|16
CASSQSRLQGVYEQFF
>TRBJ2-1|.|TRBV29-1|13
CSVGLAGYNEQFF
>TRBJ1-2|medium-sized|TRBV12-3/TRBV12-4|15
CASRPTGTEIYGYTF
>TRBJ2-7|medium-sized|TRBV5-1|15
CASSLARERPYEQYF
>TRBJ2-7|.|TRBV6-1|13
CASSDRESYEQYF
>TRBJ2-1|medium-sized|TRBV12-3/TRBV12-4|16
CASSLARLAGGDEQFF
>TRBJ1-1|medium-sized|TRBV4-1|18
CASSPKLGQGTLDTEAFF
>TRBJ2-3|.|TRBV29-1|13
CSVEDGYTATQYF
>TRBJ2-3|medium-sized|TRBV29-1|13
CSVALTSTDTQYF
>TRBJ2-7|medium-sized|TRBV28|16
CASSLLAGEPPLEQYF
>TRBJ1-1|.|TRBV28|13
CASGAGKNTEAFF
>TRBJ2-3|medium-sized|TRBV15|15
CATSRGQGAEDTQYF
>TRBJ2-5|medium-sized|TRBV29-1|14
CSVAPPTPQETQYF
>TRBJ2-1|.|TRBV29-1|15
CSVEHYSGVYGEQFF
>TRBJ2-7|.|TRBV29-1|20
CSVSTAGRNEVYVVPYEQYF
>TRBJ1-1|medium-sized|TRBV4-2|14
CASSQEGANTEAFF
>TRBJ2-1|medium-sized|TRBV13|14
CASSLTLAANEQFF
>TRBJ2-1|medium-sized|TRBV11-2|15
CASSRTSGEYNEQFF
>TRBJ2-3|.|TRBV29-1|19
CSVAGEGASSGIARDTQYF
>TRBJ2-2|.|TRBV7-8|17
CASSNSRDSTNTGELFF
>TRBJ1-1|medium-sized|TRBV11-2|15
CASSLVPGGKAEAFF
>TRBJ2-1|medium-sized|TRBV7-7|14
CASSPGRGIYEQFF
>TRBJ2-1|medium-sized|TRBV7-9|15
CASSFPWGRDNEQFF
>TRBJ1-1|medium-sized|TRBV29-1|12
CSVTGWNTEAFF
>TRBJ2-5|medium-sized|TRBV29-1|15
CSVEGGLYRGETQYF
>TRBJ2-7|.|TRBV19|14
CASSSGRGSYEQYF
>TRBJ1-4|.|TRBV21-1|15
CASSIVGLANEKLFF
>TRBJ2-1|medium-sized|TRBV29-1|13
CSVSGQGNNEQFF
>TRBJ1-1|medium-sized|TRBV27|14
CASSFQGAFGEAFF
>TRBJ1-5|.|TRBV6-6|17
CASSPVEDRGLGHPQHF
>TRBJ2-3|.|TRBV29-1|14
CSVVLVDGTDTQYF
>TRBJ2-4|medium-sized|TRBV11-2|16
CASSPGLAGMGNIQYF
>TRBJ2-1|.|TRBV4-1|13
CASSHLAGDEQFF
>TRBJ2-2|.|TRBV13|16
CASSSLAGTNTGELFF
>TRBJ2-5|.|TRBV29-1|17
CSVEGLAGGPLKETQYF
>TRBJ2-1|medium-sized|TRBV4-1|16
CASSQVLAGAYNEQFF
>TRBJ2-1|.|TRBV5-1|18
CASSGIDSADSSYNEQFF
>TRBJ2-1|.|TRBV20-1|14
CSAREEISYTEQFF
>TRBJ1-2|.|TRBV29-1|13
CSVEKEEDYGYTF
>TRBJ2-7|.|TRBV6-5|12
CASSLGLYEQYF
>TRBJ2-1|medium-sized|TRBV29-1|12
CSVDNGANEQFF
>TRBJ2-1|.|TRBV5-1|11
CASSPGTEQFF